The clone carrying this T cell receptor beta chain showed up just a few times. Its antigen remains unidentified. This entry comes from a study of post-analysis software for immune sequencing data. The overall study: Clinical courses comprised relapsing-remitting, secondary progressive and progressive-relapsing multiple sclerosis. Study-wide findings and caveats: Compared with controls, patients had more of 4 to 6 TRBV segments, including TRBV5-6, TRBV5-1 and TRBV20-1. Significantly lower normalized Chao1 diversity was found in patients with multiple sclerosis relative to controls.

From germline, CDR1 is SGHRS and CDR2 YFSETQ. Trimming removed 6 bases from V and 0 bases from J, with 21 bases in between. This CDR3 is built from 17 residues. TCR beta libraries were prepared from cDNA with unique molecular identifiers. Out of roughly 1 to 10 million T cells, some 500,000 cDNA molecules were generated. A single record per CDR3 protein comes from TCRdb applying MiXCR to the PCR reads. The data show about 560,000 distinct CDR3 sequences, 44% seen once. The gene calls are TRBV5-1 and TRBJ2-5; the D gene is possibly TRBD1 (7 bases). Sequencing input: blood. This receptor was taken from a girl between 10 and 17 years old with multiple sclerosis. CDR3 DNA sequence: TGCGCCAGCAAATCGGGTCAGGGGGGATCGTACCAAGAGACCCAGTACTTC. This encodes CASKSGQGGSYQETQYF.